Sequencing of this T cell receptor beta chain was carried out in a study of vaccination effects on CD4 cells after COVID-19. Points from the study as a whole: Among infection- and vaccine-induced clones, marked clonal contraction occurred late after vaccination.

V trimming: 8 bases; J trimming: 14 bases; junction bases outside the gene matches: 11. This CDR3 has 11 residues. With respect to this clone: No antigen is known for it.

Antigen-specific CD4+ T cells were expanded (with viral peptide pools) by the ViraFEST assay ahead of sequencing. Once cultured for roughly ten days, the cells underwent separation to obtain CD4+ T cells. The cohort was immunized with two doses of either the BNT162b2 or mRNA-1273 vaccine. Vaccine recipients, nucleocapsid antibody negative, had no prior SARS-CoV-2 infection. Cultivation was performed at two million PBMC per well with 9 to 10 IU/ml IL-2 and around 10 ug/ml peptides added. Only in-frame clones appear in the TCRdb table, and some are missing; sequencing was by immunoSEQ multiplex PCR. The sample records 55,000 to 70,000 clones, roughly 80% being singletons.

This specimen consisted of CD4+ T cells from PBMCs cultured with HCoV-OC43 spike peptides, obtained after COVID-19 vaccination. Subset defined: HCoV-OC43 spike overlapping peptide pool stimulation. This receptor was obtained from a human donor who received a COVID-19 vaccine. The chain has TRBV12-3 or TRBV12-4 and TRBJ1-2; 7 bases agree with TRBD1. The CDR3 bases are TGTGCCAGCCGACATGGACAGGTAGAAACCTTC. This gives the protein CASRHGQVETF.